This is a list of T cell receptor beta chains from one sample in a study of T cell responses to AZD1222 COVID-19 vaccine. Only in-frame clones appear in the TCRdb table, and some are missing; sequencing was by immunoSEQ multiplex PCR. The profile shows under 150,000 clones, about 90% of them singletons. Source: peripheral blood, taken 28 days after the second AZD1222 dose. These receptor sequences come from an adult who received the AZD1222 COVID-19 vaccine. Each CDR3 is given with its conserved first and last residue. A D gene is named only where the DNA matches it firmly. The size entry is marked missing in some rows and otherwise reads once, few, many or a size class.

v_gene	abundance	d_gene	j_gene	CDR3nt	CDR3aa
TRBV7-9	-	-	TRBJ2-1	TGTGCCAGCAGCTTGGGTGGTTCCTACAATGAGCAGTTCTTC	CASSLGGSYNEQFF
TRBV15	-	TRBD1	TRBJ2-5	TGTGCCACCAGCAGCCGCGGGACAGGTTACCTTAATCCGACCCAGTACTTC	CATSSRGTGYLNPTQYF
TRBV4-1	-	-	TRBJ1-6	TGCGCCAGCAGCCAAGACCCCTCGGGGGGCAATTCACCCCTCCACTTT	CASSQDPSGGNSPLHF
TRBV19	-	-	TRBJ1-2	TGTGCCAGTAGTATGCCCGGGACACGGGGCGCATCCCACTATGGCTACACCTTC	CASSMPGTRGASHYGYTF
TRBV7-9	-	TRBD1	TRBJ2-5	TGTGCCAGCAGACGGGGACAGCAACAAGAGACCCAGTACTTC	CASRRGQQQETQYF
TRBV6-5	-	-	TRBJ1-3	TGTGCCAGCACCCCAGGTTCATCAGGAAACACCATATATTTT	CASTPGSSGNTIYF
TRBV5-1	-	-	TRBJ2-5	TGCGCCAGCAGCCCGCTCAACGGGGGAGAGACCCAGTACTTC	CASSPLNGGETQYF
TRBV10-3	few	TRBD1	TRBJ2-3	TGTGCCATCAGTGAGGGACAGGGGAGAGATACGCAGTATTTT	CAISEGQGRDTQYF
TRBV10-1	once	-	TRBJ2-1	TGCGCCAGCAGTGAGTCGGGACACTCCTACAATGAGCAGTTCTTC	CASSESGHSYNEQFF
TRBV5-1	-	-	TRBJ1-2	TGCGCCAGCAGCGGGGATCCTAACTATGGCTACACCTTC	CASSGDPNYGYTF
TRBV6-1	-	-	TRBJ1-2	TGTGCCAGCAGTGAAGCGGCGTGGGGAGGACCTAACTATGGCTACACCTTC	CASSEAAWGGPNYGYTF
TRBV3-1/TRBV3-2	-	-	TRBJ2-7	TGTGCCAGCAGCCGCCTAGGGGCCTACGAGCAGTACTTC	CASSRLGAYEQYF
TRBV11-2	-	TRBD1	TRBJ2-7	TGTGCCAGCAGCTTTTCCGGGACAGGGAACTACTACGAGCAGTACTTC	CASSFSGTGNYYEQYF
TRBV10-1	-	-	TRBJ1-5	TGCGCCAGCAGTGCGGGCCCAGGGGACCAGCCCCAGCATTTT	CASSAGPGDQPQHF
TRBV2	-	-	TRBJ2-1	TGTGCCAGCAGTGATACCGGGCCCCCGATCTTC	CASSDTGPPIF
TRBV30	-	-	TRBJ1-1	TGTGCCTGGAGCCGGACCCGAACTGAAGCTTTCTTT	CAWSRTRTEAFF
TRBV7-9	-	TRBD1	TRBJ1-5	TGTGCCAGCAGCCCGGGGCCTAACCGGGACAGGGTTAATCAGCCCCAGCATTTT	CASSPGPNRDRVNQPQHF
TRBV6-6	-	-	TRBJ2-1	TGTGCCAGCAGTTACCTAGATCCCAACAATGAGCAGTTCTTC	CASSYLDPNNEQFF
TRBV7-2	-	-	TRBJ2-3	TGTGCCAGCAGCAGGATGACAGGGAGGACAGATACGCAGTATTTT	CASSRMTGRTDTQYF
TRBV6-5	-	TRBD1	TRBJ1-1	TGTGCCAGCAGTCGACAGGGGGTCAATACTGAAGCTTTCTTT	CASSRQGVNTEAFF
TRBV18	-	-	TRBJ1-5	TGTGCCAGCTCACCCGACAGAAATAGCAATCAGCCCCAGCATTTT	CASSPDRNSNQPQHF
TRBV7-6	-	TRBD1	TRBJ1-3	TGTGCCAGCAGCTTAGGGACAGGTCGTTCTGGAAACACCATATATTTT	CASSLGTGRSGNTIYF
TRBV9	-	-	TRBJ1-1	TGTGCCAGCAGCGGGGGAGGGACTACTGAAGCTTTCTTT	CASSGGGTTEAFF
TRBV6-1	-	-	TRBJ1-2	TGTGCCAGCAGTGAAGAAGGGTCAGGGGCTCGGGGCTACACCTTC	CASSEEGSGARGYTF
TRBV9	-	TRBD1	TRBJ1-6	TGTGCCAGCAGCCCAAACAGGGGTAATAATAATTCACCCCTCCACTTT	CASSPNRGNNNSPLHF
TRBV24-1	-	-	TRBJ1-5	TGTGCCACCAGTGATGGAACACGTCTGCGGCCCCAGCATTTT	CATSDGTRLRPQHF
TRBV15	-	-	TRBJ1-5	TGTGCCACCAGCAGAGCTCTGGGGGGGCCCCAGCATTTT	CATSRALGGPQHF
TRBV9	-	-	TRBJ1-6	TGTGCCAGCAGCCAGACTCCAGAAGGACCACCCCTCCACTTT	CASSQTPEGPPLHF
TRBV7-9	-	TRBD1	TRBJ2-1	TGTGCCAGCAGGCCTACAGGGGCGGACCGGGCCTACAATGAGCAGTTCTTC	CASRPTGADRAYNEQFF
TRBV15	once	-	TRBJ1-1	TGTGCCACCAGACGAGGGAGGGAGGGGACTGAAGCTTTCTTT	CATRRGREGTEAFF
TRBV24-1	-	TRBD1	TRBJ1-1	TGTGCCACCAGTGAGGACAGGGCTTTATTCTTT	CATSEDRALFF
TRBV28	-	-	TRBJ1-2	TGTGCCACCAGAGATTCTAACTATGGCTACACCTTC	CATRDSNYGYTF
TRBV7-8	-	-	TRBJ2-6	TGTGCCAGCAGCCGACGGGACGGATCCACCCACGTCCTGACTTTC	CASSRRDGSTHVLTF